Presented here are 24 T cell receptor beta chains from one specimen sequenced in a study of cytomegalovirus exposure and HLA in healthy donors. Clones were sequenced by immunoSEQ multiplex PCR, and TCRdb holds only the in-frame ones, with some missing. The sample yields 150,000 to 200,000 clones, nearly 90% seen once. The sample consisted of PBMCs. Source of these receptors: a man between 18 and 35 years old in good health and CMV-seropositive.

J is TRBJ2-1 and V is TRBV5-1, with a tentative D call TRBD1 (6 bases). The germline V gene encodes CDR1 SGHRS and CDR2 YFSETQ. The CDR3 has 16 residues. Trimming shortened V by 4 bases and J by 4 bases, and 18 bases separated the two germline ends. In DNA, the CDR3 is TGCGCCAGCAGCAAACGACAGGAGACTTATTACAATGAGCAGTTCTTC. It encodes CASSKRQETYYNEQFF.

This chain connects TRBV5-1 to TRBJ2-1; D not resolved. Per the germline V gene, CDR1 is SGHRS and CDR2 is YFSETQ. CDR3 size: 14 residues. V was clipped by 0 bases and J by 2 bases, with 6 bases between them. Written as DNA, the CDR3 is TGCGCCAGCAGCTTGGCCGGTACCTACAATGAGCAGTTCTTC. Translated: CASSLAGTYNEQFF.

This rearrangement joins TRBV29-1 to TRBJ2-5; 10 nucleotides agree with TRBD2. J was trimmed by 5 bases and V by 6 bases; bases with no gene match: 9. Germline V gene lookup returns CDR1 SQVTM and CDR2 ANQGSEA. CDR3 length: 14 amino acids. DNA for the CDR3: TGCAGCGTGGTCGGGACTAGCGTTGAGGAGACCCAGTACTTC. The encoded protein is CSVVGTSVEETQYF.

The chain combines TRBV19 with TRBJ2-7; a weak D match, TRBD2 (5 bases). Germline V gives CDR1 LNHDA, CDR2 SQIVND (reference sequence). V was clipped by 6 bases and J by 2 bases, with 8 bases between them. There are 12 residues in the CDR3. Here the CDR3 reads CASSAGAYEQYF. The CDR3 nucleotides read TGTGCCAGTAGCGCCGGGGCCTACGAGCAGTACTTC.

The chain joins TRBV5-1 to TRBJ2-5; 7 nucleotides agree with TRBD2. The CDR3 totals 14 residues. Germline CDR1 is SGHRS and CDR2 is YFSETQ. The trim removed 5 bases at V and 1 base at J, leaving 5 bases unmatched. The CDR3 here is CASRSGAVQETQYF. The CDR3 DNA reads TGCGCCAGCAGGAGCGGGGCGGTCCAAGAGACCCAGTACTTC.

Remarks on this clone: The same CDR3 arises from other DNA sequences in this sample as well. V gene TRBV9 combines with J gene TRBJ1-2; 7 bases fit TRBD1. Germline V CDR1 and CDR2: SGDLS, YYNGEE. V was pared by 0 bases and J by 1 base, with 0 bases of the junction left unmatched. The CDR3 contains 14 residues. Here the CDR3 DNA reads TGTGCCAGCAGCGTAGGACAGGGTAACTATGGCTACACCTTC. It is translated as CASSVGQGNYGYTF.

This clone showed up just once. V gene TRBV5-4 combines with J gene TRBJ2-3; TRBD2 is a possible D gene (6 bases). The CDR3 is made up of 20 amino acids. The germline V gene has CDR1 SGHNT and CDR2 YYREEE (reference sequence). Trimming stripped 0 bases from V and 0 bases from J, with 23 bases between. The CDR3 bases are TGTGCCAGCAGCTTGGATCTTAGAGGGAGGCTCTTCCCTAGCACAGATACGCAGTATTTT. It yields the protein CASSLDLRGRLFPSTDTQYF.

The J gene is TRBJ2-1, the V gene TRBV19; TRBD2 is a possible D gene (6 bases). Germline V CDR1 and CDR2: LNHDA, SQIVND (reference sequence). The CDR3 consists of 17 residues. V was pared by 5 bases and J by 0 bases, with 17 bases between. Here the CDR3 reads CASSGEVELSSYNEQFF. The CDR3 DNA sequence: TGTGCCAGTAGTGGGGAGGTAGAACTCTCCTCCTACAATGAGCAGTTCTTC.

Remarks on this clone: Other DNA sequences in this sample translate to the same CDR3. This sequence joins TRBV10-3 and TRBJ1-1, with TRBD1 matching 8 bases. Germline values: CDR1 ENHRY, CDR2 SYGVKD. The CDR3 length is 13 residues. Germline trimming cut 6 bases from V and 1 base from J; bases unmatched to any gene: 1. The CDR3 DNA reads TGTGCCATCAGAGGACAGGGGAACACTGAAGCTTTCTTT. Protein product: CAIRGQGNTEAFF.

The chain employs TRBV4-2 and TRBJ2-7, with 12 positions matching TRBD2. V lost 0 bases to trimming and J lost 6 bases; unmatched junction nucleotides: 3. The CDR3 consists of 15 residues. Germline assignment: CDR1 LGHNA and CDR2 YNFKEQ. The DNA of the CDR3 is TGTGCCAGCAGCCAAGATCTGACTAGCGGGAGCGAGCAGTACTTC. This encodes CASSQDLTSGSEQYF.

The V call is TRBV10-3, the J call TRBJ2-1, with D possibly matching TRBD2 (6 bases). Per the germline V gene, CDR1 is ENHRY and CDR2 is SYGVKD. V was cut by 10 bases and J by 3 bases, with 13 bases left in between. The CDR3 loop spans 13 amino acids. The CDR3 region has the DNA TGTGCCACCGGGACTGTGGGCTACAATGAGCAGTTCTTC. Translated: CATGTVGYNEQFF.

This chain connects TRBV29-1 to TRBJ2-1; tentative D call: TRBD2 (7 bases). The CDR3 covers 12 residues. Germline lookup yields CDR1 SQVTM and CDR2 ANQGSEA. V lost 2 bases and J 7 bases, leaving 9 bases between the germline ends. The DNA of the CDR3 is TGCAGCGTTGAAAAGGGGGGGAATGAGCAGTTCTTC. It specifies CSVEKGGNEQFF.

The V gene is TRBV29-1, the J gene TRBJ2-1; TRBD2 matches at 10 bases. CDR1 is SQVTM and CDR2 is ANQGSEA in the germline V gene. J was trimmed by 9 bases and V by 3 bases; bases with no gene match: 8. The CDR3 is 14 residues long. Written as DNA, the CDR3 is TGCAGCGTTGATTCCAGCGGGAGGGCCGGTGAGCAGTTCTTC. This translates into CSVDSSGRAGEQFF.

The V and J genes are TRBV28 and TRBJ2-7; D remains ambiguous. The V gene lost 7 bases and the J gene lost 5 bases, with 12 bases spanning the gap. Germline loops: CDR1 MDHEN, CDR2 SYDVKM. The CDR3 consists of 12 residues. The CDR3 loop reads CASTSFRDEQYF. In DNA, the CDR3 is TGTGCCAGCACCAGTTTCCGGGACGAGCAGTACTTC.

The rearrangement uses TRBV28 and TRBJ2-2; D may be TRBD2 (5 bases). This CDR3 contains 14 residues. Deletions cut 6 bases from V and 5 bases from J, with 13 bases between. CDR1 and CDR2 (germline): MDHEN, SYDVKM. CDR3: CASSRRGLTGELFF. Here the CDR3 DNA reads TGTGCCAGCAGCCGCCGGGGTCTAACCGGGGAGCTGTTTTTT.

V usage is TRBV10-3 and J usage is TRBJ2-5; a weak D match, TRBD1 (6 bases). The germline V gene encodes CDR1 ENHRY and CDR2 SYGVKD. The CDR3 loop spans 15 amino acids. V lost 3 bases, J lost 2 bases, and 13 bases lay in between. The CDR3 reads CAISDLGDTQETQYF. DNA of the CDR3: TGTGCCATCAGTGATTTAGGGGACACACAAGAGACCCAGTACTTC.

This rearrangement joins TRBV5-4 to TRBJ2-7; 10 nucleotides agree with TRBD2. There are 14 residues in the CDR3. Germline V gene data show CDR1 as SGHNT and CDR2 as YYREEE (reference sequence). With V trimmed by 3 bases and J by 2 bases, 2 bases remained unmatched. The CDR3, as DNA: TGTGCCAGCAGCTGGACTAGCGGTCCCTACGAGCAGTACTTC. Its protein is CASSWTSGPYEQYF.

The CDR3: CASSSSNYYGYTF. As DNA, the CDR3 is TGTGCCAGCAGCTCGAGCAATTACTATGGCTACACCTTC. The chain employs TRBV13 and TRBJ1-2; D unresolved. CDR1 is PRHDT and CDR2 is FYEKMQ in the germline V gene (reference sequence). CDR3 length: 13 amino acids. V lost 4 bases, J lost 3 bases, and 9 bases lay in between.

V usage is TRBV29-1 and J usage is TRBJ1-1, with 9 positions matching TRBD1. Germline CDR1 SQVTM, CDR2 ANQGSEA. The junction had 6 bases not matched to a gene; V was cut back by 6 bases and J by 4 bases. The CDR3 spans 13 residues. CDR3 nucleotide sequence: TGCAGCGTCGCGGACAGGGGCCGCACTGAAGCTTTCTTT. It encodes CSVADRGRTEAFF.

The V and J genes are TRBV10-3 and TRBJ1-2; D may be TRBD1 (5 bases). The CDR3 spans 17 residues. Germline V lookup: CDR1 ENHRY, CDR2 SYGVKD. The germline V and J ends were trimmed by 0 bases and 1 base, with 15 bases remaining between them. In nucleotides, the CDR3 is TGTGCCATCAGTGAGTCGTGGGGGGATCGAGTTAACTATGGCTACACCTTC. It specifies CAISESWGDRVNYGYTF.

The DNA for the CDR3 is TGTGCCACCAAGGACAGGAACGAGCAGTACTTC. Protein product: CATKDRNEQYF. V usage is TRBV19 and J usage is TRBJ2-7, with 7 bases identical to TRBD1. The V segment lost 10 bases and the J segment 5 bases; nucleotides outside the gene matches: 5. CDR1 and CDR2 (germline): LNHDA, SQIVND (reference sequence). This CDR3 spans 11 amino acids.

This rearrangement joins TRBV9 to TRBJ2-3; D might be TRBD2 (6 bases). Trimming took off 0 bases at V and 0 bases at J, with 8 bases between the two ends. In germline, CDR1 is SGDLS, CDR2 YYNGEE. The CDR3 has 15 amino acids. CDR3 in amino acids: CASSVVGTSTDTQYF. CDR3 sequence (DNA): TGTGCCAGCAGCGTAGTGGGGACTAGCACAGATACGCAGTATTTT.

The V gene is TRBV7-9, the J gene TRBJ2-7, with TRBD2 matching over 8 bases. The CDR3 runs 17 residues. Trimming removed 1 base from V and 7 bases from J; junction bases left unmatched: 15. From germline, CDR1 is SEHNR and CDR2 FQNEAQ (reference sequence). The CDR3 sequence: CASSLGYTGLASTEQYF. CDR3 bases: TGTGCCAGCAGCTTAGGTTACACTGGACTAGCTTCCACTGAGCAGTACTTC.

The chain is built from TRBV2 and TRBJ2-1; perhaps TRBD2 as D (6 bases). Germline V gene lookup returns CDR1 SNHLY and CDR2 FYNNEI. This CDR3 has 12 residues. Trimming removed 6 bases at V and 9 bases at J, with 12 bases between. The CDR3 sequence is CASRDLGGEQFF. For the CDR3, the DNA is TGTGCCAGCAGAGACCTGGGAGGTGAGCAGTTCTTC.